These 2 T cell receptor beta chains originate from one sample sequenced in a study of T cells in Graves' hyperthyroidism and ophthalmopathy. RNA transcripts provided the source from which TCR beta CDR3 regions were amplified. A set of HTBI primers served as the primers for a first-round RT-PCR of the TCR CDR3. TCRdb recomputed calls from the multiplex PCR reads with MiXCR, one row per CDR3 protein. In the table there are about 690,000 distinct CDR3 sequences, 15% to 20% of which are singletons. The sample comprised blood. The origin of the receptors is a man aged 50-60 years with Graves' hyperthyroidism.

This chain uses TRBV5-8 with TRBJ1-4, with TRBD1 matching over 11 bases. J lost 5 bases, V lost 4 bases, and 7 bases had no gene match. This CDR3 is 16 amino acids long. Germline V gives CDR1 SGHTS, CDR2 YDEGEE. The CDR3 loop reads CASSPRGTGGNEKLFF. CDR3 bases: TGTGCCAGCAGCCCGAGAGGGACAGGGGGGAATGAAAAACTGTTTTTT.

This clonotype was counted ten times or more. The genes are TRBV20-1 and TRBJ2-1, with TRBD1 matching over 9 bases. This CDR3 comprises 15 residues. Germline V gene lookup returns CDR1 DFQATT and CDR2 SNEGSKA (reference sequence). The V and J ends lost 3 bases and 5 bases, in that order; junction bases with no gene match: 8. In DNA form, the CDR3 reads TGCAGTGCTAGCCCCCGGGACAGGGTAAACAATGAGCAGTTCTTC. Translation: CSASPRDRVNNEQFF.